Below, 17 T cell receptor beta chains from the same sample are listed, as sequenced in a study of cytomegalovirus exposure and HLA in healthy donors (dated by TCRdb to the late 2010s). Libraries were built with the immunoSEQ multiplex PCR assay. The multiplex PCR relied on a mix of 60 forward primers for TCR Vbeta segments and 13 reverse primers for TCR Jbeta segments. TCRdb holds this immuneACCESS table with in-frame rearrangements only. Some clones are missing; in checked studies, unresolved V genes explain under half, and the rest has no known cause. In this sample the table shows fewer than 200,000 clones, about 85% of which occur a single time. Under 5% of the sample rests with the top ten. The material sequenced was PBMCs. These receptors originate from a woman between 50 and 59 years old in good health and CMV-seropositive.

Only a few counts were recorded for this clone. A junction boundary mismatches the germline segment, possibly from a read error. This chain connects TRBV15 to TRBJ1-1; D call uncertain. Germline assignment: CDR1 LNHNV and CDR2 YYDKDF (reference sequence). CDR3 length: 12 amino acids. CDR3 loop: CATSRDQQRPIF. CDR3 coding DNA: TGTGCCACCAGCAGAGATCAGCAGAGGCCGATCTTT.

Regarding this clone: The germline gene is not matched at one end of the junction; a read error may be the cause. This CDR3 is CASSLEWVGVSKSRMHF. The CDR3, as DNA: TGTGCCAGCAGTTTAGAGTGGGTAGGGGTCTCGAAGTCGCGGATGCATTTT. The V call is TRBV27, the J call TRBJ2-3; D possibly corresponds to TRBD1 (5 bases). CDR3 length: 17 amino acids. Germline V lookup: CDR1 MNHEY, CDR2 SMNVEV (reference sequence).

CDR3 region: CASSSHGLAGADTQYF. The CDR3 nucleotides are TGTGCCAGCAGCTCCCACGGACTAGCGGGAGCAGATACGCAGTATTTT. V and J are TRBV7-9 and TRBJ2-3; 13 bases fit TRBD2. CDR1 is SEHNR, CDR2 FQNEAQ, per germline (reference sequence). V dropped 4 bases and J dropped 4; count of bases not matched to a gene: 5. This CDR3 contains 16 residues.

The gene calls are TRBV4-2 and TRBJ2-3, with TRBD2 identical over 12 bases. V gave up 0 bases and J gave up 3 bases; unmatched junction bases: 10. The CDR3 extends over 19 amino acids. Germline V CDR1 and CDR2: LGHNA, YNFKEQ. The DNA for the CDR3 is TGTGCCAGCAGCCAAGAGTTAACTAGCGGGAGGAGGGGGACAGATACGCAGTATTTT. Protein product: CASSQELTSGRRGTDTQYF.

This chain links TRBV5-5 with TRBJ2-1, with D possibly TRBD2 on 6 matching bases. This CDR3 has 15 residues. Germline V gene sequence: CDR1 SGHKS, CDR2 YYEKEE (reference sequence). V was shortened by 4 bases and J by 5 bases, with 16 bases between the two germline ends. CDR3 protein: CASSRTGTEDNEQFF. The CDR3 DNA reads as TGTGCCAGCAGCCGAACCGGGACTGAGGACAATGAGCAGTTCTTC. The variable domain in full, with the rest retrieved from reference TRBV5-5 and TRBJ2-1, is DAGVTQSPTHLIKTRGQQVTLRCSPISGHKSVSWYQQVLGQGPQFIFQYYEKEERGRGNFPDRFSARQFPNYSSELNVNALLLGDSALYLCASSRTGTEDNEQFFGPGTRLTVL.

The CDR3 protein is CASSLGRSNSPLHF. CDR3 sequence (DNA): TGTGCCAGCAGCTTAGGCCGGAGTAATTCACCCCTCCACTTT. The chain has TRBV13 and TRBJ1-6; no clear D. The CDR3 is made up of 14 amino acids. Trimming shortened V by 0 bases and J by 6 bases, and 6 bases separated the two germline ends. Per germline, CDR1 PRHDT and CDR2 FYEKMQ (reference sequence).

This chain links TRBV7-8 with TRBJ2-2, with 7 bases fitting TRBD2. V trimming: 3 bases; J trimming: 0 bases; junction bases outside the gene matches: 4. Germline values: CDR1 SGHVS, CDR2 FQNEAQ. The CDR3 totals 16 residues. The CDR3 is CASSFSSGPNTGELFF. As DNA, the CDR3 is TGTGCCAGCAGCTTCTCTAGCGGACCGAACACCGGGGAGCTGTTTTTT.

This chain links TRBV28 with TRBJ1-1; a weak D match, TRBD1 (5 bases). The CDR3 spans 18 residues. The ends were cut back, 3 bases at V and 4 bases at J, with 24 bases in the middle. Germline V CDR1 and CDR2: MDHEN, SYDVKM. CDR3 residues: CASSFVRGNLLEGTEAFF. In nucleotides, the CDR3 is TGTGCCAGCAGTTTTGTCCGGGGGAACCTCTTAGAGGGCACTGAAGCTTTCTTT. Complete variable domain (other parts from reference TRBV28 and TRBJ1-1): DVKVTQSSRYLVKRTGEKVFLECVQDMDHENMFWYRQDPGLGLRLIYFSYDVKMKEKGDIPEGYSVSREKKERFSLILESASTNQTSMYLCASSFVRGNLLEGTEAFFGQGTRLTVV.

In this sample, this clone turned up once. One junction end disagrees with the germline gene, perhaps due to a read error. This chain uses TRBV7-9 with TRBJ1-1; D is perhaps TRBD1 (5 bases). Germline-derived CDR1 and CDR2 are SEHNR and FQNEAQ (reference sequence). The CDR3 is 14 residues long. In nucleotides, the CDR3 is TGTTCCAGCTCCCCGTTCAGGGAGAACACTGAAGCTTTCTTT. Translated, it gives CSSSPFRENTEAFF.

The chain couples TRBV10-2 to TRBJ2-2; TRBD2 aligns across 12 bases. Germline V CDR1 and CDR2: WSHSY, SAAADI. Unmatched junction bases numbered 7, after V lost 6 bases and J lost 2 bases. The CDR3 covers 17 residues. In DNA, the CDR3 is TGCGCCAGCAGACCCACTAGCGGGGGGAGCAACACCGGGGAGCTGTTTTTT. Translation gives CASRPTSGGSNTGELFF.

The V gene is TRBV5-1, the J gene TRBJ2-7; D is possibly TRBD2 (6 bases). The CDR3 totals 14 residues. Germline V gene data show CDR1 as SGHRS and CDR2 as YFSETQ. Trimming took off 0 bases at V and 6 bases at J, with 13 bases between the two ends. CDR3 in amino acids: CASSLATGVAEQYF. In DNA form, the CDR3 reads TGCGCCAGCAGCTTGGCCACGGGAGTCGCCGAGCAGTACTTC.

The chain employs TRBV6-6 and TRBJ2-5; D ambiguous. The germline V gene encodes CDR1 MNHNY and CDR2 SVGAGI (reference sequence). CDR3 length equals 15 residues. Trimming shortened V by 4 bases and J by 0 bases, and 12 bases separated the two germline ends. DNA of the CDR3: TGTGCCAGCAGTTTTCTGGGCCAGGACCAAGAGACCCAGTACTTC. It specifies CASSFLGQDQETQYF.

The chain links TRBV5-5 to TRBJ2-4; weak D call: TRBD1 (6 bases). CDR1 and CDR2 from the germline V gene are SGHKS and YYEKEE (reference sequence). With 1 base removed from V and 7 bases from J, the gap between germline ends came to 18 bases. CDR3 length: 16 residues. This CDR3 reads CASSLFGRGGANIQYF. The CDR3 coding sequence is TGTGCCAGCAGCTTGTTCGGGCGTGGGGGCGCGAACATTCAGTACTTC. Together with reference TRBV5-5 and TRBJ2-4, the CDR3 gives the full variable domain: DAGVTQSPTHLIKTRGQQVTLRCSPISGHKSVSWYQQVLGQGPQFIFQYYEKEERGRGNFPDRFSARQFPNYSSELNVNALLLGDSALYLCASSLFGRGGANIQYFGAGTRLSVL.

Here the CDR3 reads CASSGSWGDEQFF. For the CDR3, the DNA is TGTGCCAGCAGCGGCTCGTGGGGCGATGAGCAGTTCTTC. The chain recombines TRBV7-8 with TRBJ2-1; possibly TRBD1 for D (5 bases). The CDR3 is 13 amino acids. Trimming removed 5 bases at V and 8 bases at J, with 13 bases between. CDR1 is SGHVS, CDR2 FQNEAQ, per germline. The whole variable domain, filled in from reference TRBV7-8 and TRBJ2-1, reads GAGVSQSPRYKVAKRGQDVALRCDPISGHVSLFWYQQALGQGPEFLTYFQNEAQLDKSGLPSDRFFAERPEGSVSTLKIQRTQQEDSAVYLCASSGSWGDEQFFGPGTRLTVL.

Only one count was recorded for this clone. The V gene is TRBV12-5, the J gene TRBJ1-5; 8 nucleotides match TRBD1. The CDR3 consists of 17 residues. V dropped 0 bases and J dropped 4; count of bases not matched to a gene: 8. Germline values: CDR1 LGHNT, CDR2 FRNRAP. CDR3 nucleotide sequence: TGTGCTAGTGGTTTGGTACCAACAGGGGGTGGGAATCAGCCCCAGCATTTT. Protein: CASGLVPTGGGNQPQHF.

J is TRBJ1-3 and V is TRBV4-1, with D possibly TRBD1 on 6 matching bases. The CDR3 extends over 13 amino acids. V lost 4 bases to trimming and J lost 3 bases, with 7 bases between them. CDR1 is MGHRA and CDR2 is YSYEKL in the germline V gene. This CDR3 is CASSRDIGNTIYF. DNA for the CDR3: TGCGCCAGCAGCCGGGACATTGGAAACACCATATATTTT.

The V call is TRBV7-9, the J call TRBJ1-1; D is possibly TRBD1 (5 bases). Looked up from germline, CDR1 is SEHNR and CDR2 is FQNEAQ (reference sequence). The CDR3 is made up of 14 amino acids. V lost 2 bases to trimming and J lost 5 bases, with 12 bases between them. In nucleotides, the CDR3 is TGTGCCAGCAGCTTACAGGGCTGGAGAACTGAAGCTTTCTTT. Translated: CASSLQGWRTEAFF.